The 16 T cell receptor beta chains below were found in one sample sequenced in a study of early stage breast cancer tumors. TCRdb keeps only in-frame clones here, not all; method: immunoSEQ multiplex PCR. The sample carries around 60,000 clones, 70% to 80% recorded once. The sequenced sample was blood. The source of these receptors is a person aged 25 to 39 with breast cancer.

The chain employs TRBV7-8 and TRBJ2-7; weak D call: TRBD2 (5 bases). Germline V gene data show CDR1 as SGHVS and CDR2 as FQNEAQ. CDR3 length equals 14 residues. Trimming left V 4 bases short and J 5 bases short, with 15 bases between. The CDR3 DNA reads TGTGCCAGCAGCTCTAGGACTGCCTTACACGAGCAGTACTTC. It translates to CASSSRTALHEQYF.

The J gene is TRBJ2-7, the V gene TRBV2; 7 bases fit TRBD2. This CDR3 is built from 13 residues. Germline lookup yields CDR1 SNHLY and CDR2 FYNNEI. V lost 4 bases, J lost 6 bases, and 6 bases stayed unmatched. The DNA for the CDR3 is TGTGCCAGCAGTGGGCGGGCGGGGGTCGAGCAGTACTTC. It codes for CASSGRAGVEQYF.

The chain employs TRBV19 and TRBJ1-2, with D unresolved. Germline V gene lookup returns CDR1 LNHDA and CDR2 SQIVND (reference sequence). The CDR3 covers 15 residues. Trimming stripped 6 bases from V and 4 bases from J, with 18 bases between. The CDR3 DNA follows: TGTGCCAGTAGAATGACTACGACCGTAAGCTATGGCTACACCTTC. This translates into CASRMTTTVSYGYTF.

The gene calls are TRBV2 and TRBJ2-4, with a weak D call TRBD2 (5 bases). V was clipped by 6 bases and J by 0 bases, with 9 bases between them. This CDR3 is built from 14 residues. Germline V gene sequence: CDR1 SNHLY, CDR2 FYNNEI. Written as DNA, the CDR3 is TGTGCCAGCAGGCTAGGACTAGCCAAAAACATTCAGTACTTC. It specifies CASRLGLAKNIQYF.

The chain has TRBV2 and TRBJ2-6; 7 positions agree with TRBD2. Trimming removed 4 bases from V and 2 bases from J; junction bases left unmatched: 8. The CDR3 is 17 amino acids. Germline V lookup: CDR1 SNHLY, CDR2 FYNNEI. The CDR3 spells CASSGWREIPGANVLTF. The CDR3 coding sequence is TGTGCCAGCAGTGGTTGGCGGGAGATCCCTGGGGCCAACGTCCTGACTTTC.

The chain is built from TRBV10-1 and TRBJ1-1; no firm D call. Germline CDR1 and CDR2: WNHNN and SYGVQD (reference sequence). With 6 bases removed from V and 1 base from J, the gap between germline ends came to 9 bases. The CDR3 is made up of 13 amino acids. The CDR3 DNA sequence: TGCGCCAGCAGGAATGACGGGAACACTGAAGCTTTCTTT. This codes for CASRNDGNTEAFF.

V gene TRBV5-1 combines with J gene TRBJ2-4; 10 bases line up with TRBD1. This CDR3 is 12 amino acids long. The V segment lost 5 bases and the J segment 7 bases; nucleotides outside the gene matches: 0. Looked up from germline, CDR1 is SGHRS and CDR2 is YFSETQ. Written as DNA, the CDR3 is TGCGCCAGCAGGGACAGGGGGAACATTCAGTACTTC. This sequence encodes CASRDRGNIQYF.

The chain links TRBV15 to TRBJ2-5; 7 bases map to TRBD2. This CDR3 spans 15 amino acids. The germline V gene encodes CDR1 LNHNV and CDR2 YYDKDF (reference sequence). The V and J ends lost 3 bases and 3 bases, in that order; junction bases with no gene match: 7. CDR3 in amino acids: CATSREGSGEETQYF. DNA of the CDR3: TGTGCCACCAGCAGGGAAGGGAGCGGGGAAGAGACCCAGTACTTC.

The V call is TRBV4-2, the J call TRBJ1-1; no clear D gene. From germline, CDR1 is LGHNA and CDR2 YNFKEQ. This CDR3 is built from 14 residues. Between the trimmed V and J ends, which lost 0 bases and 7 bases, there was a span of 12 bases. CDR3 sequence: CASSQDVMGFEAFF. DNA for the CDR3: TGTGCCAGCAGCCAAGATGTGATGGGGTTTGAAGCTTTCTTT.

V usage is TRBV7-8 and J usage is TRBJ2-1; 8 nucleotides match TRBD1. CDR3 length: 15 residues. The germline CDR1 and CDR2 sequences are SGHVS and FQNEAQ. V lost 5 bases to trimming and J lost 6 bases; unmatched junction nucleotides: 9. The CDR3, as DNA: TGTGCCAGCAGCGCTAGGGACAGGCCCTTCAATGAGCAGTTCTTC. Residues: CASSARDRPFNEQFF.

Only one count was recorded for this clone. V gene TRBV2 combines with J gene TRBJ2-7, with 7 bases lining up with TRBD1. This CDR3 has 16 amino acids. The V segment lost 3 bases and the J segment 0 bases; nucleotides outside the gene matches: 8. Germline-derived CDR1 and CDR2 are SNHLY and FYNNEI. The CDR3 loop reads CASSDEGAGSSYEQYF. In DNA form, the CDR3 reads TGTGCCAGCAGTGACGAGGGGGCTGGGAGCTCCTACGAGCAGTACTTC.

This chain uses TRBV15 with TRBJ1-4, with no clear D. V gave up 1 base and J gave up 7 bases, with 19 bases separating them. Germline values: CDR1 LNHNV, CDR2 YYDKDF (reference sequence). The CDR3 sequence is 17 residues long. The CDR3, as DNA: TGTGCCACCAGCAGAGGGTGGTCGGCAGGTGCGGGTGAAAAACTGTTTTTT. As protein: CATSRGWSAGAGEKLFF.

The gene calls are TRBV9 and TRBJ1-2; D is uncertain. Trimming removed 4 bases at V and 4 bases at J, with 17 bases between. Germline-derived CDR1 and CDR2 are SGDLS and YYNGEE. The CDR3 covers 15 residues. The CDR3 bases are TGTGCCAGCAGCCTAGCTATCAAACCTAGCTATGGCTACACCTTC. Residues: CASSLAIKPSYGYTF.

This clone has more than one count but fewer than ten. This chain joins TRBV6-1 and TRBJ1-1; D perhaps matches TRBD1 (6 bases). V was pared by 6 bases and J by 0 bases, with 8 bases between. The V gene's germline CDR1 is MNHNS and CDR2 SASEGT. This CDR3 region has 13 residues. The CDR3 region has the DNA TGTGCCAGCAGCACAGGGATGAACACTGAAGCTTTCTTT. This translates into CASSTGMNTEAFF.

The chain joins TRBV6-5 to TRBJ2-7; D call uncertain. Germline CDR1 and CDR2: MNHEY and SVGAGI. Trimming took off 0 bases at V and 6 bases at J, with 9 bases between the two ends. The CDR3 length is 13 residues. The CDR3 region has the DNA TGTGCCAGCAGTTACTCTCAGTCGGGCGAGCAGTACTTC. Its protein is CASSYSQSGEQYF.

This chain joins TRBV7-8 and TRBJ2-7; 10 bases line up with TRBD2. With 5 bases clipped from V and 3 bases from J, the junction kept 7 bases outside the gene matches. The length of the CDR3 is 15 residues. Germline CDR1 is SGHVS and CDR2 is FQNEAQ. CDR3 sequence (DNA): TGTGCCAGCAGCCTAAGGGCTAGCGGGAGCTACGAGCAGTACTTC. Translated, it gives CASSLRASGSYEQYF.